The present entry profiles one TCR beta chain with its context. The CDR3 runs 17 residues. This sample is part of a study of control samples from healthy donors and cancer patients. TCRdb keeps only in-frame clones here, not all; method: immunoSEQ multiplex PCR. The sample has 130,000 to 150,000 clones; around 92% are singletons. Sequencing was carried out using blood. This clonotype was obtained from a man younger than 45 in good health. The rearrangement joins TRBV21-1 to TRBJ1-3; the DNA was not used to check the table's D call, TRBD1. TRBV21-1 has pseudogene status. This chain's CDR3 is CASYKSSRGDSGNTIYF. The CDR3 nucleotides read TGTGCCAGCTACAAGTCGTCCAGGGGAGACTCTGGAAACACCATATATTTT.